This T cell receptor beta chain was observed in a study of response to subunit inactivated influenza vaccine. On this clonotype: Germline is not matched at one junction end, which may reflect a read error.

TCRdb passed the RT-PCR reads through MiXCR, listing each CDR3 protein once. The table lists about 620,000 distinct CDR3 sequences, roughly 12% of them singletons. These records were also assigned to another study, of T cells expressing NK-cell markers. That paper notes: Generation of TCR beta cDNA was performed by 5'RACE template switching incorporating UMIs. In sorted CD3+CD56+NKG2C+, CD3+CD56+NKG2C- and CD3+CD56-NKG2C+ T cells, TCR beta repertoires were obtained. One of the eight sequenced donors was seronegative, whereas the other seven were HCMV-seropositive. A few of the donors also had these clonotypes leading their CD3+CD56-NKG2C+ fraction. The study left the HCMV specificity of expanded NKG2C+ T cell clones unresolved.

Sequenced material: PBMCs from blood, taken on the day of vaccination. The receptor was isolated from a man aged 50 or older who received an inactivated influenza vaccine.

CDR3 sequence reads: CASSLRGPAYGQYF. CDR3 bases: TGTGCCAGCAGCTTAAGGGGGCCGGCCTACGGGCAGTACTTC. This chain links TRBV7-2 with TRBJ2-7, with 7 positions matching TRBD1. The V gene's germline CDR1 is SGHTA and CDR2 FQGNSA. This CDR3 is 14 amino acids long.